This TCR beta chain is drawn from a study of blood T cell repertoires in COVID-19. Study-level background: Samples representing acute and convalescent COVID-19 were sourced from the United States, Italy and Spain.

The V segment lost 4 bases and the J segment 4 bases; nucleotides outside the gene matches: 12. CDR3 length: 15 amino acids. CDR1 and CDR2 from the germline V gene are SQVTM and ANQGSEA. TCRdb keeps only in-frame clones here, not all; method: immunoSEQ multiplex PCR. Among around 250,000 clones listed, nearly 85% were seen once. The sequence was obtained from a human donor in a cohort sampled during active COVID-19. The source material was peripheral blood. The J gene is TRBJ1-1, the V gene TRBV29-1; 7 bases agree with TRBD1. The CDR3 nucleotides are TGCAGCGTTGTCAAACAGGGGAGTTTTACCACTGAAGCTTTCTTT. Translating gives CSVVKQGSFTTEAFF.